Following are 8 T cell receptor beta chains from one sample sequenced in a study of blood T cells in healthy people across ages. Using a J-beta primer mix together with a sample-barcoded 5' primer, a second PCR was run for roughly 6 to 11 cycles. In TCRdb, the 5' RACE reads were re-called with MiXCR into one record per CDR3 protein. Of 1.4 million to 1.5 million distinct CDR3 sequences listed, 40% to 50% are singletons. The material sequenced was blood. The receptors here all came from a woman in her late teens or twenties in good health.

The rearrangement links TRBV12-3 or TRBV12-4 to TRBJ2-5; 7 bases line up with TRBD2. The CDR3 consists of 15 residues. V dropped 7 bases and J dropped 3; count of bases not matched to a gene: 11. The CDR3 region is CASTKSGGGKETQYF. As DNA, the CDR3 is TGTGCCAGCACCAAATCGGGCGGGGGTAAAGAGACCCAGTACTTC.

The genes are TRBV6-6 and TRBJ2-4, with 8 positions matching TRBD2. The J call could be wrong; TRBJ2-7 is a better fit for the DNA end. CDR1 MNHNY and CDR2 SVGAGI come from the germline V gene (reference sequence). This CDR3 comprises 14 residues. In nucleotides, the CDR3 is TGTGCCAGCAGTCGCGGGACTAGTTTGTACGAGCAGTACTTC. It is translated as CASSRGTSLYEQYF.

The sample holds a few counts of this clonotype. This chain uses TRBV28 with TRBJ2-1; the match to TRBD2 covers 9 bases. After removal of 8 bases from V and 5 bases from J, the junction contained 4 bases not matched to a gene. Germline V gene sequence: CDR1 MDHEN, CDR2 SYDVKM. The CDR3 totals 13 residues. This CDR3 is CASRLAADNEQFF. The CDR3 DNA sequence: TGTGCCAGCCGACTAGCGGCAGACAATGAGCAGTTCTTC.

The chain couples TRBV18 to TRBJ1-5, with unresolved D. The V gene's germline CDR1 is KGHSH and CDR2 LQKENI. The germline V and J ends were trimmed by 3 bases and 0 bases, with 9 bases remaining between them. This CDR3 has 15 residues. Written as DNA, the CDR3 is TGTGCCAGCTCACCGAGCGGGTATAGCAATCAGCCCCAGCATTTT. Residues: CASSPSGYSNQPQHF. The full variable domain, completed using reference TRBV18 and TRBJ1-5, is NAGVMQNPRHLVRRRGQEARLRCSPMKGHSHVYWYRQLPEEGLKFMVYLQKENIIDESGMPKERFSAEFPKEGPSILRIQQVVRGDSAAYFCASSPSGYSNQPQHFGDGTRLSIL.

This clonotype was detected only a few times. CDR3 DNA: TGTGCCAGCAGTTACTCGACGGGGTATCAGCCCCAGCATTTT. Residues: CASSYSTGYQPQHF. The V and J genes are TRBV6-5 and TRBJ1-5, with D unclear. Between the trimmed V and J ends, which lost 0 bases and 5 bases, there was a span of 8 bases. The germline V gene encodes CDR1 MNHEY and CDR2 SVGAGI. The CDR3 consists of 14 residues.

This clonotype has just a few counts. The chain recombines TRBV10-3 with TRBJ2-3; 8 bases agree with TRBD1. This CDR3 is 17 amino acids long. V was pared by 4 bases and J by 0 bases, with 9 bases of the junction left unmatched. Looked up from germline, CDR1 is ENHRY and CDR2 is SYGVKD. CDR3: CAISATTGAGSTDTQYF. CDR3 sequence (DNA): TGTGCCATCAGTGCAACGACAGGGGCGGGCAGCACAGATACGCAGTATTTT.

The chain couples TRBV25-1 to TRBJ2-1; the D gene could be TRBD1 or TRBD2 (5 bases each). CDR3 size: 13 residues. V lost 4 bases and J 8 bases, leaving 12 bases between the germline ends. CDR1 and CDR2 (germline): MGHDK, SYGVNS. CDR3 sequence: CASSAGRTDEQFF. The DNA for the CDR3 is TGTGCCAGCAGTGCGGGGCGCACCGATGAGCAGTTCTTC.

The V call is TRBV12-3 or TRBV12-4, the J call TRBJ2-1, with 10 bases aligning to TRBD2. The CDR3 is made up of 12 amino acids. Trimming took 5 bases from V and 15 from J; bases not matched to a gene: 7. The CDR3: CASSAGTSAPFF. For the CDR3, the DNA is TGTGCCAGCAGTGCCGGGACTAGCGCCCCGTTCTTC.